A selection of T cell receptor beta chains follows, all from one sample in a study of blood T cells in healthy people across ages. TCRdb processed the 5' RACE reads anew with MiXCR; each CDR3 protein has one entry. This sample carries approximately 2,000,000 distinct CDR3 sequences, about 39% of them seen once, and the ten largest clones take more than 20%. The sequenced sample was blood. These receptors were taken from a human donor in good health. Each CDR3 is given with its conserved first and last residue. The D gene is left open where the match is weak. Rows give clone size only sometimes, using once, few, many, or a class for an expanded clone.

J | D | size | V | CDR3 | DNA
TRBJ1-1 | NA | NA | TRBV12-3/TRBV12-4 | CASSRRETNTEAFF | TGTGCCAGCAGTCGCCGGGAGACGAACACTGAAGCTTTCTTT
TRBJ2-7 | NA | NA | TRBV6-5 | CASSYSIRQGSYEQYF | TGTGCCAGCAGTTACTCAATTAGGCAGGGCTCCTACGAGCAGTACTTC
TRBJ1-6 | NA | few | TRBV7-3 | CASSPTSVGSPLHF | TGTGCCAGCAGCCCAACCTCCGTAGGATCACCCCTCCACTTT
TRBJ1-2 | NA | once | TRBV10-3 | CAFSAGREGSGYTF | TGTGCCTTCAGTGCCGGCAGGGAGGGTAGTGGCTACACCTTC
TRBJ1-2 | NA | NA | TRBV27 | CASSRNRDNYGYTF | TGTGCCAGCAGTCGGAACAGGGACAACTATGGCTACACCTTC
TRBJ2-1 | TRBD1 | NA | TRBV6-2/TRBV6-3 | CASSSTGGLEQFF | TGTGCCAGCAGTAGCACAGGGGGCCTTGAGCAGTTCTTC
TRBJ2-7 | TRBD1 | NA | TRBV7-9 | CASSQTRDSSYEQYF | TGTGCCAGCAGCCAAACCCGGGACAGTTCCTACGAGCAGTACTTC
TRBJ2-7 | NA | NA | TRBV6-6 | CASTDGYEQYF | TGTGCCAGCACTGATGGCTACGAGCAGTACTTC
TRBJ2-5 | NA | NA | TRBV5-6 | CVSNSSGGGLETQYF | TGTGTCAGCAACTCCTCTGGGGGGGGCCTGGAGACCCAGTACTTC
TRBJ2-5 | TRBD2 | NA | TRBV12-5 | CASGLPLPGLAGAEETQYF | TGTGCTAGTGGTTTGCCCCTGCCGGGACTAGCGGGGGCAGAGGAGACCCAGTACTTC
TRBJ1-2 | NA | few | TRBV5-1 | CASSSSTENYYGYTF | TGCGCCAGCAGCTCCTCGACAGAAAACTACTATGGCTACACCTTC
TRBJ2-3 | NA | NA | TRBV20-1 | CSASSGITDTQYF | TGCAGTGCTAGTTCAGGGATAACAGATACGCAGTATTTT
TRBJ1-6 | NA | NA | TRBV20-1 | CSAPGTSSSYNSPLHF | TGCAGTGCCCCTGGGACCTCCAGCTCCTATAATTCACCCCTCCACTTT
TRBJ2-7 | NA | NA | TRBV20-1 | CSAFSTGNRFYEQYF | TGCAGTGCTTTTAGCACCGGGAACCGCTTCTACGAGCAGTACTTC
TRBJ2-7 | NA | NA | TRBV25-1 | CASSALGTGIYEQYF | TGTGCCAGCAGTGCCCTCGGGACGGGAATCTACGAGCAGTACTTC
TRBJ2-5 | TRBD2 | NA | TRBV14 | CASSQETSGGTQYF | TGTGCCAGCAGCCAAGAGACTAGCGGGGGGACCCAGTACTTC
TRBJ1-2 | TRBD1 | few | TRBV24-1 | CATSETGALSYGYTF | TGTGCCACCAGTGAAACAGGGGCCCTCTCCTATGGCTACACCTTC
TRBJ2-7 | NA | few | TRBV6-5 | CASSTGAGVEQYF | TGTGCCAGCAGCACCGGAGCAGGGGTAGAGCAGTACTTC
TRBJ2-1 | NA | few | TRBV7-9 | CASSSSRDEQFF | TGTGCCAGCAGCTCCTCCCGGGATGAGCAGTTCTTC
TRBJ2-3 | TRBD2 | NA | TRBV5-1 | CASSLGLAGSGDTQYF | TGCGCCAGCAGCTTGGGACTAGCGGGGAGTGGTGATACGCAGTATTTT
TRBJ2-3 | NA | NA | TRBV10-3 | CARAFSTNGTDTQYF | TGTGCCAGGGCCTTTAGTACAAATGGCACAGATACGCAGTATTTT
TRBJ2-3 | TRBD2 | few | TRBV20-1 | CSANRDNGRADTQYF | TGCAGTGCTAACCGGGACAACGGGAGGGCAGATACGCAGTATTTT
TRBJ2-7 | TRBD1 | NA | TRBV4-3 | CASSQNPGTGCLEQYF | TGCGCCAGCAGCCAAAACCCCGGGACAGGGTGTCTCGAGCAGTACTTC
TRBJ2-3 | TRBD1 | NA | TRBV6-5 | CASSYWTGAVSDTQYF | TGTGCCAGCAGTTACTGGACAGGGGCGGTTTCAGATACGCAGTATTTT
TRBJ2-1 | TRBD2 | few | TRBV5-1 | CASSGSGTVHTWNEQFF | TGCGCCAGCAGCGGTAGCGGGACGGTCCATACGTGGAATGAGCAGTTCTTC
TRBJ2-3 | NA | few | TRBV5-1 | CASSYRDPRTDTQYF | TGCGCCAGCAGCTACCGGGACCCTCGCACAGATACGCAGTATTTT
TRBJ2-3 | TRBD2 | NA | TRBV20-1 | CSASPSGFTDTQYF | TGCAGTGCTAGCCCTAGCGGTTTCACAGATACGCAGTATTTT
TRBJ1-1 | NA | NA | TRBV6-1 | CASSEGSRTEAFF | TGTGCCAGCAGTGAGGGCAGTCGTACTGAAGCTTTCTTT
TRBJ1-6 | NA | few | TRBV7-6 | CASSLERHPNSPLHF | TGTGCCAGCAGCTTAGAGCGACATCCTAATTCACCCCTCCACTTT
TRBJ2-7 | TRBD2 | few | TRBV20-1 | CSARELLAGGWEQYF | TGCAGTGCTAGAGAACTACTAGCGGGGGGGTGGGAGCAGTACTTC
TRBJ2-4 | NA | few | TRBV15 | CATSRGFGRGVNIQYF | TGTGCCACCAGCAGAGGTTTCGGCAGGGGGGTAAACATTCAGTACTTC
TRBJ1-1 | NA | NA | TRBV20-1 | CSARDGTDSEAFF | TGCAGTGCTAGAGATGGGACGGACTCGGAAGCTTTCTTT
TRBJ2-7 | NA | NA | TRBV20-1 | CSAYKGGPSSYEQYF | TGCAGTGCTTATAAAGGGGGTCCCAGCTCCTACGAGCAGTACTTC
TRBJ2-5 | TRBD1 | NA | TRBV20-1 | CSARVTGRNQYF | TGCAGTGCTAGAGTGACAGGGAGAAACCAGTACTTC
TRBJ2-5 | NA | NA | TRBV7-2 | CASSLAVGSYETQYF | TGTGCCAGCAGCTTAGCCGTGGGATCGTATGAGACCCAGTACTTC
TRBJ2-5 | NA | NA | TRBV7-9 | CASSPRTEPKETQYF | TGTGCCAGCAGCCCACGGACAGAACCAAAAGAGACCCAGTACTTC
TRBJ2-2 | NA | once | TRBV4-2 | CASSQGPPGNEDTGELFF | TGTGCCAGCAGCCAAGGCCCACCGGGGAATGAGGACACCGGGGAGCTGTTTTTT
TRBJ2-1 | TRBD1 | NA | TRBV5-5 | CASSFGILSGQGVFEQFF | TGTGCCAGCAGCTTTGGAATCCTTTCGGGACAGGGGGTTTTTGAGCAGTTCTTC
TRBJ2-1 | NA | NA | TRBV4-3 | CASSQDGTSGRNEQFF | TGCGCCAGCAGCCAAGATGGAACTAGTGGTAGGAATGAGCAGTTCTTC
TRBJ2-3 | TRBD2 | NA | TRBV24-1 | CAASDPFRLAGATTDTQYF | TGTGCCGCCAGTGACCCCTTCCGACTAGCGGGGGCAACGACAGATACGCAGTATTTT
TRBJ2-3 | NA | NA | TRBV29-1 | CSIEEDGTDTQYF | TGCAGCATTGAAGAGGACGGCACAGATACGCAGTATTTT
TRBJ2-3 | NA | few | TRBV20-1 | CSARTAQGDTQYF | TGCAGTGCTAGGACAGCTCAAGGAGATACGCAGTATTTT
TRBJ2-3 | NA | many | TRBV7-2 | CASSLVREPTDTQYF | TGTGCCAGCAGCTTAGTCCGGGAACCCACAGATACGCAGTATTTT
TRBJ2-7 | NA | few | TRBV7-2 | CASSLSGTPAYEQYF | TGTGCCAGCAGCTTATCCGGGACTCCAGCCTACGAGCAGTACTTC
TRBJ2-2 | TRBD1 | NA | TRBV12-3/TRBV12-4 | CASSLTQGWDTGELFF | TGTGCCAGCAGTTTAACACAGGGGTGGGACACCGGGGAGCTGTTTTTT
TRBJ2-3 | NA | many | TRBV6-4 | CASSDGTADTQYF | TGTGCCAGCAGTGATGGGACGGCCGATACGCAGTATTTT
TRBJ2-1 | NA | NA | TRBV7-3 | CASSALSLRGRKFF | TGTGCCAGCAGCGCCCTTTCGTTGCGGGGCCGGAAGTTCTTC
TRBJ2-7 | TRBD2 | NA | TRBV20-1 | CSGGGTGPYEQYF | TGCAGTGGGGGGGGGACTGGACCCTACGAGCAGTACTTC
TRBJ1-5 | TRBD1 | few | TRBV4-1 | CASSQDPAGGLQPQHF | TGCGCCAGCAGCCAAGACCCCGCAGGGGGCCTTCAGCCCCAGCATTTT
TRBJ2-7 | TRBD1 | many | TRBV28 | CASSFHGQGYEQYF | TGTGCCAGCAGTTTTCACGGACAGGGCTACGAGCAGTACTTC
TRBJ2-5 | NA | NA | TRBV4-2 | CASSQHRVQETQYF | TGTGCCAGCAGCCAGCACAGGGTACAAGAGACCCAGTACTTC
TRBJ2-5 | TRBD2 | many | TRBV29-1 | CSVGTSGGGETQYF | TGCAGCGTTGGGACTAGCGGGGGAGGAGAGACCCAGTACTTC
TRBJ2-7 | NA | few | TRBV12-3/TRBV12-4 | CASSPTEGGEQYF | TGTGCCAGCAGTCCAACGGAGGGGGGCGAGCAGTACTTC
TRBJ1-2 | TRBD1 | NA | TRBV28 | CALRTGEEYGYTF | TGTGCGTTACGGACAGGGGAAGAGTATGGCTACACCTTC
TRBJ2-2 | TRBD2 | NA | TRBV5-1 | CASSLASGGRNTGELFF | TGCGCCAGCAGCTTGGCCAGCGGGGGGAGGAACACCGGGGAGCTGTTTTTT
TRBJ1-1 | TRBD1 | few | TRBV20-1 | CSPLSSGTGSTEAFF | TGCAGTCCTCTCTCCTCGGGGACAGGGAGCACTGAAGCTTTCTTT
TRBJ2-1 | NA | NA | TRBV20-1 | CSARTPRSYNEQFF | TGCAGTGCTAGAACGCCTCGGTCCTACAATGAGCAGTTCTTC
TRBJ2-7 | NA | few | TRBV27 | CASSFGPAYEQYF | TGTGCCAGCAGTTTTGGTCCAGCCTACGAGCAGTACTTC
TRBJ2-1 | TRBD2 | NA | TRBV28 | CASSRSSGGDYNEQFF | TGTGCCAGCAGTCGATCTAGCGGGGGGGATTACAATGAGCAGTTCTTC
TRBJ2-5 | NA | NA | TRBV20-1 | CSASNREQETQYF | TGCAGTGCTTCAAACAGGGAGCAAGAGACCCAGTACTTC